This T cell receptor beta chain appears in the sequencing data of a study of cytomegalovirus exposure and HLA in healthy donors. Study-wide results and caveats: HLA restriction was apparent for most CMV-associated TCR beta chains in a later analysis.

J was trimmed by 3 bases and V by 3 bases; bases with no gene match: 3. The CDR3 is made up of 16 amino acids. Germline lookup yields CDR1 SQVTM and CDR2 ANQGSEA. Primers for the PCR totalled 60 Vbeta and 13 Jbeta. TCRdb's table, derived via immunoSEQ multiplex PCR, lists solely in-frame clones and lacks some. The sample includes 140,000 or so clones, 65% to 90% seen only once; the top ten take less than 1.5%. For this clone: Its antigen is not identified.

The V gene is TRBV29-1, the J gene TRBJ2-3, with 16 bases fitting TRBD2. The material sequenced was PBMCs. This clonotype was sampled from a female donor in good health and CMV-seronegative. The CDR3 region has the DNA TGCAGCGTTGAGGGACTAGCGGGAGGGCGGACAGATACGCAGTATTTT. Residues: CSVEGLAGGRTDTQYF.